This entry concerns a single TCR beta chain. Source study methods: Nucleated cell number was recorded as an estimate derived from reference gene primer amplification. The repertoire was sequenced with immunoSEQ multiplex PCR; TCRdb's copy has only in-frame clones and lacks some. V and J calls and clone size are given by that table; D and trimming were obtained from the DNA. The sample holds 220,000 or so clones, about 82% seen once. This entry belongs to a study of blood T cell repertoires in COVID-19. Those who participated ranged in age from roughly 18 to 90 years and resided in about 24 US areas. Allocation to cohorts depended on clinical history reported by the participants. Recovered Cohort 3 donors showed two negative PCRs, clearance, or symptom resolution. The V and J ends lost 5 bases and 2 bases respectively, with 10 bases between them. Looked up from germline, CDR1 is MDHEN and CDR2 is SYDVKM. The CDR3 is made up of 13 amino acids.

This chain joins TRBV28 and TRBJ2-7, with unresolved D. The receptor's source is a woman aged 50 to 60 who had recovered from COVID-19. Material: PBMCs or T cells enriched from blood (not recorded which). Here the CDR3 reads CASSNREPYEQYF. The CDR3 nucleotides are TGTGCCAGCAGTAACAGAGAGCCCTACGAGCAGTACTTC.